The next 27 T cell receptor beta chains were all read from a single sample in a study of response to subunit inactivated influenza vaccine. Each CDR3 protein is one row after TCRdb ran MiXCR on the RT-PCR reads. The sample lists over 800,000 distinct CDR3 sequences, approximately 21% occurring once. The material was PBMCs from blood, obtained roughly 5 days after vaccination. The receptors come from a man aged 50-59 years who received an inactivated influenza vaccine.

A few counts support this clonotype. CDR3 DNA sequence: TGCAGTGCTAGCAGGGCGACGGGTGGCAACATTCAGTACTTC. Translated, it gives CSASRATGGNIQYF. The rearrangement links TRBV20-1 to TRBJ2-4; D perhaps matches TRBD1 (5 bases). Trimming took off 3 bases at V and 7 bases at J, with 16 bases between the two ends. This CDR3 is built from 14 residues. From germline, CDR1 is DFQATT and CDR2 SNEGSKA (reference sequence).

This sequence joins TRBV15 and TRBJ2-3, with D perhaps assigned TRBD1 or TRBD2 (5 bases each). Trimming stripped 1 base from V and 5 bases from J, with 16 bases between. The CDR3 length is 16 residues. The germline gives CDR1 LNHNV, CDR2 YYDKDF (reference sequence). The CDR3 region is CATSRGGTEARDTQYF. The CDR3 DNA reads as TGTGCCACCAGCAGAGGGGGGACCGAGGCGCGAGATACGCAGTATTTT.

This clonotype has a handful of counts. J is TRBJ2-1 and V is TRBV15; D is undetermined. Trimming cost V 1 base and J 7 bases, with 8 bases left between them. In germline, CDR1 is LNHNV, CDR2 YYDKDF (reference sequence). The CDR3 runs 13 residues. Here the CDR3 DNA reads TGTGCCACCAGCAGAGGAGTACCTAATGAGCAGTTCTTC. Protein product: CATSRGVPNEQFF.

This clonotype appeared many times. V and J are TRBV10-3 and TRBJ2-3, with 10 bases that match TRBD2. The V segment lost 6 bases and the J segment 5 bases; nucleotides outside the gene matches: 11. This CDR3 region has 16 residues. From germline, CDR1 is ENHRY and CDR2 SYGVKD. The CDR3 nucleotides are TGTGCCATCAGCGGAGGGAGCGGGAGGGCCTTAGATACGCAGTATTTT. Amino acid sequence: CAISGGSGRALDTQYF.

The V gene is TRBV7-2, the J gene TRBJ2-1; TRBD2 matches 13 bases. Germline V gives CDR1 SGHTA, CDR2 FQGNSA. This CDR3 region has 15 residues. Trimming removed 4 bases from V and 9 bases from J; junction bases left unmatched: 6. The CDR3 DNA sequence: TGTGCCAGCAGCTACGGACTAGCGGGAGTGGTTGAGCAGTTCTTC. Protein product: CASSYGLAGVVEQFF.

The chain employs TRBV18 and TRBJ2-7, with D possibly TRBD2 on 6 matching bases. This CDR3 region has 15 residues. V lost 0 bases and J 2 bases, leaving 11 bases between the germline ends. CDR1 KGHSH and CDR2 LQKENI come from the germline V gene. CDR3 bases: TGTGCCAGCTCACCACCGGGACTTTTCGCCTACGAGCAGTACTTC. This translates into CASSPPGLFAYEQYF.

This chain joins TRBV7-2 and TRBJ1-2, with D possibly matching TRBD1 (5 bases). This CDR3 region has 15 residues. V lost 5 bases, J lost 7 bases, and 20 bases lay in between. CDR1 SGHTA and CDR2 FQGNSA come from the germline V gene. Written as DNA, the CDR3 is TGTGCCAGCAGCCTAGATGCGGTCGTCGGGGGTGGCTACACCTTC. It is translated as CASSLDAVVGGGYTF.

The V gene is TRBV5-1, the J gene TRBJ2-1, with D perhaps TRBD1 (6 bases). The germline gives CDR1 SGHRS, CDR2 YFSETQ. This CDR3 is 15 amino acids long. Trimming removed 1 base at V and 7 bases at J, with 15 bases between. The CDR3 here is CASSLMTGGSNEQFF. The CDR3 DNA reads TGCGCCAGCAGCTTGATGACAGGCGGATCAAATGAGCAGTTCTTC.

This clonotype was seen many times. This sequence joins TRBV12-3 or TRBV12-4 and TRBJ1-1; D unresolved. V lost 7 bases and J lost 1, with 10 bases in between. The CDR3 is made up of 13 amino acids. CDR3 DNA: TGTGCCAGCACCCGGAGAGCGAACACTGAAGCTTTCTTT. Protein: CASTRRANTEAFF.

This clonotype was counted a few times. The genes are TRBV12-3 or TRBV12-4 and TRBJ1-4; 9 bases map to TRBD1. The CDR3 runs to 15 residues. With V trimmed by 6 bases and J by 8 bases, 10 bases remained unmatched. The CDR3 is CASRAIQGAGEKLFF. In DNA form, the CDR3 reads TGTGCCAGCAGAGCAATACAGGGGGCGGGCGAAAAACTGTTTTTT.

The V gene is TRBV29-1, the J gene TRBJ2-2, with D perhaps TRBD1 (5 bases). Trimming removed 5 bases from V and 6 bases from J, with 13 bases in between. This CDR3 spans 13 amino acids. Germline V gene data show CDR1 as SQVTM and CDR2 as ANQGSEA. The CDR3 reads CSVQRQPAGELFF. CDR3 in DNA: TGCAGCGTTCAAAGACAGCCGGCCGGGGAGCTGTTTTTT.

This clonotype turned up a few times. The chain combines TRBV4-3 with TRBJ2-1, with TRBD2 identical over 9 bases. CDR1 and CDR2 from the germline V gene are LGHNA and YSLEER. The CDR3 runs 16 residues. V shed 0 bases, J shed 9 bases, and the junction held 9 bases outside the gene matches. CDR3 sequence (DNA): TGCGCCAGCAGCCAAGAGATCCTAGCGGGAAGGGGTGAGCAGTTCTTC. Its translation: CASSQEILAGRGEQFF.

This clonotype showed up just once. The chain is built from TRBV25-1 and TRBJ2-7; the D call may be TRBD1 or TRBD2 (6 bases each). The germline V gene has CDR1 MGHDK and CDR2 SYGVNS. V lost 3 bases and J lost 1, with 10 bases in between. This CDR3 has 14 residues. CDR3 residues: CASSDWGASYEQYF. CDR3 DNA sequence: TGTGCCAGCAGTGATTGGGGGGCGTCCTACGAGCAGTACTTC.

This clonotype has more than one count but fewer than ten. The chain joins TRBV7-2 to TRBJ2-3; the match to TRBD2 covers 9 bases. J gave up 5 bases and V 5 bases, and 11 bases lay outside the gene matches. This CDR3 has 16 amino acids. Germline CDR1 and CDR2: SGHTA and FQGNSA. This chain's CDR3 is CASSPSAGGHVDTQYF. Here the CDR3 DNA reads TGTGCCAGCAGCCCCTCGGCGGGAGGGCACGTAGATACGCAGTATTTT.

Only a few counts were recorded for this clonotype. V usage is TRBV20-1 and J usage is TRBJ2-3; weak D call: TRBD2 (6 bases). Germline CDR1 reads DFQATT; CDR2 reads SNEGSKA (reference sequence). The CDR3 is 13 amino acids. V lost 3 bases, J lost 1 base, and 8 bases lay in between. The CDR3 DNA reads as TGCAGTGCTAGCTGGGGGGGCACAGATACGCAGTATTTT. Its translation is CSASWGGTDTQYF.

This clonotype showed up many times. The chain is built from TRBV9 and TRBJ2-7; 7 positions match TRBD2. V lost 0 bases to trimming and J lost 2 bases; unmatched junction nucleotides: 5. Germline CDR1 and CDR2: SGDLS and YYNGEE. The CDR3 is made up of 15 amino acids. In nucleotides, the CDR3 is TGTGCCAGCAGCGTAGGGGACTACCTCACCTACGAGCAGTACTTC. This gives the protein CASSVGDYLTYEQYF.

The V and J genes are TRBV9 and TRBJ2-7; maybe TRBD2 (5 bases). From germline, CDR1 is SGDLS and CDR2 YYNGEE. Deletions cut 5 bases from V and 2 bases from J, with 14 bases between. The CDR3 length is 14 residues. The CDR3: CASSDGLTTYEQYF. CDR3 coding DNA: TGTGCCAGCAGTGACGGACTGACCACCTACGAGCAGTACTTC.

In DNA form, the CDR3 reads TGCAGTGCGAGTGGTTTCGGAAGTGGCTACACCTTC. It yields the protein CSASGFGSGYTF. The chain couples TRBV20-1 to TRBJ1-2; D unresolved. The length of the CDR3 is 12 residues. Germline assignment: CDR1 DFQATT and CDR2 SNEGSKA (reference sequence). V lost 6 bases, J lost 7 bases, and 15 bases lay in between.

CDR3: CASTPGVVYGYTF. In DNA, the CDR3 is TGTGCCAGCACCCCTGGGGTTGTCTATGGCTACACCTTC. The chain joins TRBV2 to TRBJ1-2; unclear D gene. Germline loops: CDR1 SNHLY, CDR2 FYNNEI. The ends were cut back, 7 bases at V and 4 bases at J, with 13 bases in the middle. CDR3 length equals 13 residues.

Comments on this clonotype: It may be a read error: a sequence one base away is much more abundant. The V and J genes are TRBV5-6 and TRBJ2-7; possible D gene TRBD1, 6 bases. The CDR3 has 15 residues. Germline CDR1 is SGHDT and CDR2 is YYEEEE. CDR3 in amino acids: CASSLIEQGRYEHYF. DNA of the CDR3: TGTGCCAGCAGCTTGATCGAACAGGGAAGGTACGAGCATTACTTC.

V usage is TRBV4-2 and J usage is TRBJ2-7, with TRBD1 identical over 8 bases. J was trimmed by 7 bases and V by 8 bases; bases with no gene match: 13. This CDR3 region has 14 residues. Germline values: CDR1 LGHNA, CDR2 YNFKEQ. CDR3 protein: CASGPVTGVNEQYF. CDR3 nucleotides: TGTGCCAGCGGGCCTGTGACAGGGGTGAATGAGCAGTACTTC.

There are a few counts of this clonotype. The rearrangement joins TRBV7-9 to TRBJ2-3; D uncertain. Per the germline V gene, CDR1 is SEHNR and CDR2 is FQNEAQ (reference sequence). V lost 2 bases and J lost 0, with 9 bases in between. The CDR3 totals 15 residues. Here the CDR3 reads CASSLTGKSTDTQYF. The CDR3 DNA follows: TGTGCCAGCAGCTTAACTGGGAAGAGCACAGATACGCAGTATTTT.

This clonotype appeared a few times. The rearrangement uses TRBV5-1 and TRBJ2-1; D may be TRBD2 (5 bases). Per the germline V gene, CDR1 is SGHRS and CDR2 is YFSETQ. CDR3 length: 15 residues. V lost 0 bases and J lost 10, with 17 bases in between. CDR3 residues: CASSLEVYRTAEQFF. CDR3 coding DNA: TGCGCCAGCAGCTTGGAAGTGTATCGGACTGCCGAGCAGTTCTTC.

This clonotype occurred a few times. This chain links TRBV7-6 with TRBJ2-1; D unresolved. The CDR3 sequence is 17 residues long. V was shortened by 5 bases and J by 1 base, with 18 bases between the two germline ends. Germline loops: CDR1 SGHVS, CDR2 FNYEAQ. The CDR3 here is CASSRPPKGYSYNEQFF. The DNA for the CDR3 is TGTGCCAGCAGCCGGCCTCCCAAAGGGTATTCCTACAATGAGCAGTTCTTC.

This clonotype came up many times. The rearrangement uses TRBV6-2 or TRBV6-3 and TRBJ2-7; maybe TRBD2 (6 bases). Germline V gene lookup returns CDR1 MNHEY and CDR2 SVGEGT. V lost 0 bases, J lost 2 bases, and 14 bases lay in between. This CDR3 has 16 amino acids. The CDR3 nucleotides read TGTGCCAGCAGTTACTCGATCGCGGGGATGACCTACGAGCAGTACTTC. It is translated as CASSYSIAGMTYEQYF.

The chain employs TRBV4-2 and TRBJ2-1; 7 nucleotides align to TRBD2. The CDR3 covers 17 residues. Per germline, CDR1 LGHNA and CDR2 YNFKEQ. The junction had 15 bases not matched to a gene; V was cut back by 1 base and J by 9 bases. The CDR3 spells CASSQVTWTSYFSEQFF. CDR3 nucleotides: TGTGCCAGCAGCCAAGTTACATGGACTAGTTATTTTAGTGAGCAGTTCTTC.

The CDR3 sequence is CATSGRQHETQYF. DNA for the CDR3: TGTGCCACCAGCGGTAGACAACATGAGACCCAGTACTTC. The rearrangement uses TRBV15 and TRBJ2-5; D call uncertain. The CDR3 is made up of 13 amino acids. Germline V gene sequence: CDR1 LNHNV, CDR2 YYDKDF (reference sequence). The ends were cut back, 5 bases at V and 5 bases at J, with 12 bases in the middle.